These T cell receptor beta chains were read from a single sample in a study of shared clonotypes between healthy human individuals. Produced via immunoSEQ multiplex PCR; TCRdb's table is partial and in-frame only. Here the sample spans about 580,000 clones, roughly 98% being singletons. Sequencing input: naive CD8+ T cells sorted from blood. The source is a man younger than 45 in good health. The CDR3 runs from the conserved cysteine through the conserved F or W. The listing skips clone size in some rows; elsewhere it reads once, few, many or a size class.

- TRBJ1-2 TRBV7-9 CASSPSGGGLNYGYTF
- TRBJ2-7 TRBV7-9 CASSSDLTYEQYF
- TRBJ2-1 TRBV10-3 CAILGEYPNEQFF
- TRBJ1-1 TRBV27 CASSLGGLNTEAFF
- - TRBV30 CAWVPGLSFNEQYF
- TRBJ2-1 TRBV9 CASSGHRSSYNEQFF
- TRBJ2-3 TRBV27 CASSRLAENTDTQYF
once TRBJ2-7 TRBV13 CASSTRDTLFF
- TRBJ2-5 TRBV20-1 CSARQQETQYF
- TRBJ2-2 TRBV4-1 CASSQVPGSGTGELFF
- TRBJ2-1 TRBV4-2 CASSQEAGYNEQFF
- TRBJ1-1 TRBV10-1 CASRGLNTEAFF
- TRBJ1-1 TRBV29-1 CSVTENTEAFF
- TRBJ2-7 TRBV21-1 CASSMPLTGGNSGTSGASSYEQYF
- TRBJ2-7 TRBV27 CASSPSSVSEQYF
once TRBJ2-1 TRBV7-9 CASIAGGPNEQFF
few TRBJ1-4 TRBV7-9 CASSLGQGNEKLFF
- TRBJ1-2 TRBV6-1 CASSARLGVNYGYTF
- TRBJ2-3 TRBV11-2 CASSLGVAGGPLSTDTQYF
- TRBJ2-7 TRBV7-6 CASSPWTSGDSYEQYF
- TRBJ1-5 TRBV28 CASSYMGVRFNQPQHF
- TRBJ1-1 TRBV11-1 CASSLAPRDSRSLEAFF
- TRBJ2-7 TRBV11-2 CASSLDRDRFYEQYF
- TRBJ2-7 TRBV27 CASARWSPSSYEQYF
- TRBJ2-7 TRBV7-9 CASSLAGEEYF
- TRBJ1-1 TRBV9 CASRGDYRESEAFF
- TRBJ2-7 TRBV7-8 CASSTTSRSNYEQYF
- TRBJ2-7 TRBV11-3 CASSLRGLSAEQYF
- TRBJ1-2 TRBV6-6 CASSYSYGYTF
- TRBJ2-1 TRBV11-2 CASSLQGEQFF
- TRBJ2-7 TRBV15 CATSREGHEQYF
- TRBJ2-7 TRBV5-4 CASSSGDTPYEQYF
- TRBJ2-2 TRBV9 CASSGHGQGSNTGELFF
- TRBJ2-7 TRBV28 CASSAWDSSYEQYF
- TRBJ2-2 TRBV29-1 CSVASQGFNTGELFF
- TRBJ2-7 TRBV13 CASSLGTYDYEQYF
- TRBJ1-4 TRBV7-9 CASSFSEEKLFF
- TRBJ1-2 TRBV7-9 CASSLEGEGGYTF
- TRBJ2-7 TRBV11-2 CASSSTGGIYEQYF
- TRBJ2-5 TRBV5-1 CASSLAIRGPYQETQYF
- TRBJ2-1 TRBV10-1 CAKIPPGLSYNEQFF
- TRBJ2-3 TRBV19 CASRTSWSTDTQYF
- TRBJ1-3 TRBV9 CASSVGGGNTIYF
- TRBJ2-1 TRBV7-9 CASSLAVATVEQFF
- TRBJ2-3 TRBV4-1 CASSLRESTSTDTQYF
- TRBJ2-3 TRBV15 CATSRDFGLSSTDTQYF
- TRBJ1-2 TRBV6-1 CAAGGTNYGYTF
- TRBJ2-7 TRBV5-1 CASRGPGYEQYF